The next 29 T cell receptor beta chains were all read from a single sample in a study of blood T cell repertoires in COVID-19. The assay was immunoSEQ multiplex PCR, and TCRdb's table has in-frame clones only and misses some. Among 40,000 or so clones listed, approximately 81% were seen once. Sequences were obtained from peripheral blood. The receptors here all came from a man in his 60s in a cohort sampled during active COVID-19.

J is TRBJ1-2 and V is TRBV6-2 or TRBV6-3, with 9 positions matching TRBD1. Trimming removed 4 bases from V and 7 bases from J; junction bases left unmatched: 1. Germline-derived CDR1 and CDR2 are MNHEY and SVGEGT. This CDR3 contains 12 residues. This CDR3 is CASSSGQGGYTF. CDR3 bases: TGTGCCAGCAGTTCGGGACAGGGTGGCTACACCTTC.

The rearrangement links TRBV18 to TRBJ2-1, with no clear D. The length of the CDR3 is 15 residues. V was trimmed by 6 bases and J by 4 bases, leaving 16 bases between them. CDR1 KGHSH and CDR2 LQKENI come from the germline V gene. CDR3 sequence reads: CASSDPAHSYNEQFF. The CDR3 nucleotides read TGTGCCAGCTCGGATCCGGCGCACAGTTACAATGAGCAGTTCTTC.

The chain is built from TRBV11-2 and TRBJ2-7; 7 bases match TRBD2. Germline loops: CDR1 SGHAT, CDR2 FQNNGV. The CDR3 is made up of 16 amino acids. V shed 1 base and J 3 bases; nucleotides not matched to a gene: 9. CDR3 region: CASSLGGRGGFYEQYF. The DNA of the CDR3 is TGTGCCAGCAGCTTAGGAGGGAGGGGAGGTTTCTACGAGCAGTACTTC.

This chain connects TRBV19 to TRBJ2-3, with TRBD1 identical over 8 bases. Germline lookup yields CDR1 LNHDA and CDR2 SQIVND (reference sequence). V lost 3 bases and J lost 4; bases outside the gene matches: 9. The CDR3 covers 16 residues. The CDR3 sequence: CASSMGNRGSADTQYF. CDR3 DNA sequence: TGTGCCAGTAGTATGGGTAACAGGGGGTCGGCAGATACGCAGTATTTT. Variable domain in full (rest from reference TRBV19 and TRBJ2-3): DGGITQSPKYLFRKEGQNVTLSCEQNLNHDAMYWYRQDPGQGLRLIYYSQIVNDFQKGDIAEGYSVSREKKESFPLTVTSAQKNPTAFYLCASSMGNRGSADTQYFGPGTRLTVL.

The chain carries TRBV12-3 or TRBV12-4 and TRBJ1-5; no firm D call. The CDR3 loop spans 12 amino acids. The ends were cut back, 0 bases at V and 8 bases at J, with 5 bases in the middle. The CDR3 here is CASSLAREPQHF. Written as DNA, the CDR3 is TGTGCCAGCAGTTTAGCGCGGGAGCCCCAGCATTTT.

The chain uses TRBV3-1 (or the pseudogene TRBV3-2) and TRBJ2-2; D gene unclear. Deletions cut 0 bases from V and 6 bases from J, with 5 bases between. The CDR3 covers 13 residues. The germline gives CDR1 LGHDT, CDR2 YNNKEL (reference sequence). Written as DNA, the CDR3 is TGTGCCAGCAGCCAAGAGTCCGCCGGGGAGCTGTTTTTT. This sequence encodes CASSQESAGELFF.

The chain employs TRBV6-6 and TRBJ1-4, with D possibly matching TRBD1 (5 bases). Germline CDR1 and CDR2: MNHNY and SVGAGI (reference sequence). Trimming removed 2 bases from V and 11 bases from J, with 18 bases in between. The CDR3 sequence is 15 residues long. The CDR3 loop is CASSYARDSREKLFF. For the CDR3, the DNA is TGTGCCAGCAGTTACGCCCGGGACTCCCGGGAGAAACTGTTTTTT.

V is TRBV6-6 and J is TRBJ2-2, with 9 bases lining up with TRBD2. The V segment lost 7 bases and the J segment 6 bases; nucleotides outside the gene matches: 9. The length of the CDR3 is 15 residues. Germline CDR1 and CDR2: MNHNY and SVGAGI (reference sequence). The DNA for the CDR3 is TGTGCCAGCAAAATAGCGGGAGAGGTCGCCGGGGAGCTGTTTTTT. Its translation is CASKIAGEVAGELFF.

This rearrangement joins TRBV6-6 to TRBJ2-3; no clear D gene. This CDR3 region has 14 residues. Trimming stripped 7 bases from V and 1 base from J, with 12 bases between. Germline V gene data show CDR1 as MNHNY and CDR2 as SVGAGI (reference sequence). CDR3 sequence reads: CASKSDLRTDTQYF. The CDR3 DNA is TGTGCCAGCAAAAGCGACCTTCGCACAGATACGCAGTATTTT.

V and J are TRBV5-6 and TRBJ1-1; D not certain. Trimming removed 4 bases from V and 1 base from J, with 8 bases in between. Germline values: CDR1 SGHDT, CDR2 YYEEEE. CDR3 size: 13 residues. The CDR3 is CASSLDTNTEAFF. CDR3 nucleotide sequence: TGTGCCAGCAGCCTTGACACGAACACTGAAGCTTTCTTT.

This rearrangement joins TRBV4-1 to TRBJ1-1; D not certain. The CDR3 consists of 13 residues. CDR1 is MGHRA and CDR2 is YSYEKL in the germline V gene. Trimming took 1 base from V and 4 from J, leaving 7 bases between them. As DNA, the CDR3 is TGCGCCAGCAGCCAAGCCGCGGCCACTGAAGCTTTCTTT. Translated, it gives CASSQAAATEAFF.

The chain uses TRBV6-1 and TRBJ2-2; perhaps TRBD2 as D (5 bases). Germline-derived CDR1 and CDR2 are MNHNS and SASEGT. The V end lost 4 bases, the J end lost 5 bases, and 20 bases lay between the germline ends. The CDR3 totals 17 residues. The CDR3 DNA sequence: TGTGCCAGCAGTGTCCGCCGGTGGGAGTCACGTACCGGGGAGCTGTTTTTT. Its translation: CASSVRRWESRTGELFF.

The chain joins TRBV7-2 to TRBJ2-3; 9 nucleotides agree with TRBD2. This CDR3 contains 16 residues. V lost 4 bases to trimming and J lost 8 bases; unmatched junction nucleotides: 13. The V gene's germline CDR1 is SGHTA and CDR2 FQGNSA. CDR3 DNA: TGTGCCAGCAGCTCCAGTACCTCCGCGGGAGGGTCTACGCAGTATTTT. Translation gives CASSSSTSAGGSTQYF.

This chain joins TRBV6-1 and TRBJ1-1; TRBD1 might be the D (6 bases). This CDR3 region has 15 residues. Germline V lookup: CDR1 MNHNS, CDR2 SASEGT. The ends were cut back, 3 bases at V and 2 bases at J, with 13 bases in the middle. Here the CDR3 reads CASSEAGAGNTEAFF. In DNA form, the CDR3 reads TGTGCCAGCAGTGAGGCAGGGGCGGGCAACACTGAAGCTTTCTTT.

The chain uses TRBV6-5 and TRBJ2-7, with 7 bases that match TRBD1. The CDR3 extends over 14 amino acids. Germline loops: CDR1 MNHEY, CDR2 SVGAGI. V dropped 7 bases and J dropped 4; count of bases not matched to a gene: 10. This CDR3 reads CASKLRDSSYEQYF. In nucleotides, the CDR3 is TGTGCCAGCAAACTCCGGGACAGCAGTTACGAGCAGTACTTC.

This sequence joins TRBV5-4 and TRBJ2-2, with a possible D match to TRBD1 (6 bases). The CDR3 runs to 12 residues. The germline V gene encodes CDR1 SGHNT and CDR2 YYREEE (reference sequence). V was trimmed by 4 bases and J by 7 bases, leaving 8 bases between them. The CDR3 sequence: CASSRDIGELFF. The CDR3, as DNA: TGTGCCAGCAGCCGGGACATCGGGGAGCTGTTTTTT.

The chain carries TRBV24-1 and TRBJ2-7; 7 bases line up with TRBD1. Trimming cost V 4 bases and J 5 bases; bases outside gene matches: 19. Germline V gives CDR1 KGHDR, CDR2 SFDVKD. This CDR3 contains 18 residues. The CDR3 sequence is CATSDRTPRTGSCNEQYF. The CDR3 DNA sequence: TGTGCCACCAGTGACAGAACCCCACGGACAGGTTCGTGTAACGAGCAGTACTTC.

The J gene is TRBJ1-4, the V gene TRBV2; D gene unclear. The V gene's germline CDR1 is SNHLY and CDR2 FYNNEI. V lost 5 bases and J 0 bases, leaving 10 bases between the germline ends. The CDR3 covers 15 residues. CDR3 sequence: CASSSGGTTNEKLFF. In DNA, the CDR3 is TGTGCCAGCAGTTCGGGAGGAACAACTAATGAAAAACTGTTTTTT.

Points on this clone: A read error may produce the germline difference seen at one junction end. This chain links TRBV28 with TRBJ1-1; 9 nucleotides align to TRBD1. This CDR3 region has 14 residues. Per germline, CDR1 MDHEN and CDR2 SYDVKM. The CDR3 loop reads CASSTLSGQGRRIF. CDR3 nucleotides: TGTGCCAGCAGCACACTATCGGGACAGGGACGTCGGATCTTT.

V usage is TRBV24-1 and J usage is TRBJ2-3; 12 nucleotides line up with TRBD1. The CDR3 is made up of 19 amino acids. From germline, CDR1 is KGHDR and CDR2 SFDVKD. J was trimmed by 0 bases and V by 5 bases; bases with no gene match: 11. The CDR3 protein is CATSGSGTGGVRSTDTQYF. CDR3 coding DNA: TGTGCCACCAGTGGCTCCGGGACAGGGGGCGTAAGGAGCACAGATACGCAGTATTTT.

The rearrangement links TRBV30 to TRBJ1-5; perhaps TRBD1 as D (6 bases). Trimming shortened V by 1 base and J by 7 bases, and 11 bases separated the two germline ends. CDR1 is GTSNPN and CDR2 is SVGIG in the germline V gene (reference sequence). The CDR3 consists of 13 residues. The DNA of the CDR3 is TGTGCCTGGAGTGGGGGGCGACGGCAGCCCCAGCATTTT. This translates into CAWSGGRRQPQHF.

The chain recombines TRBV19 with TRBJ2-5; 9 bases line up with TRBD2. The J segment lost 5 bases and the V segment lost 6 bases, leaving 28 bases of the junction unmatched. In germline, CDR1 is LNHDA, CDR2 SQIVND (reference sequence). The CDR3 contains 21 residues. The CDR3 DNA reads TGTGCCAGTAGCCACGACAGGGCACAGCCGGGACTAGCCGGAGACCCGGAGACCCAGTACTTC. Translating gives CASSHDRAQPGLAGDPETQYF.

The rearrangement joins TRBV7-8 to TRBJ2-4, with D perhaps matching TRBD2 (7 bases). The CDR3 length is 18 residues. From germline, CDR1 is SGHVS and CDR2 FQNEAQ. Trimming stripped 2 bases from V and 3 bases from J, with 20 bases between. The CDR3 spells CASSLLEGGGRGKNIQYF. The CDR3, as DNA: TGTGCCAGCAGCTTATTGGAAGGGGGGGGACGTGGCAAAAACATTCAGTACTTC.

This clone was counted once. The chain carries TRBV7-2 and TRBJ2-7, with TRBD2 matching 9 bases. This CDR3 spans 14 amino acids. Looked up from germline, CDR1 is SGHTA and CDR2 is FQGNSA. V shed 6 bases and J 3 bases; nucleotides not matched to a gene: 6. In DNA form, the CDR3 reads TGTGCCAGCAGGACCGGGACTAGCAGCTACGAGCAGTACTTC. It codes for CASRTGTSSYEQYF.

The chain combines TRBV6-6 with TRBJ2-5, with D perhaps TRBD2 (7 bases). V dropped 5 bases and J dropped 5 bases, with 18 bases sitting between them. Germline CDR1 is MNHNY and CDR2 is SVGAGI (reference sequence). The CDR3 loop spans 15 amino acids. The CDR3 spells CASSTRQVGGETQYF. CDR3 sequence (DNA): TGTGCCAGCAGTACTCGACAGGTGGGAGGGGAGACCCAGTACTTC.

The chain uses TRBV6-5 and TRBJ2-2, with 9 nucleotides matching TRBD1. The CDR3 consists of 14 residues. Germline V gene sequence: CDR1 MNHEY, CDR2 SVGAGI. Here the CDR3 reads CVGMMDRGSGELFF. CDR3 in DNA: TGTGTCGGAATGATGGACAGGGGATCCGGGGAGCTGTTTTTT.

CDR3 bases: TGTGCCACCAGGGTAGACAGGGGGAGGACTGAAAAACTGTTTTTT. This translates into CATRVDRGRTEKLFF. V is TRBV15 and J is TRBJ1-4; 9 bases are shared with TRBD1. The V segment lost 6 bases and the J segment 7 bases; nucleotides outside the gene matches: 9. In germline, CDR1 is LNHNV, CDR2 YYDKDF (reference sequence). CDR3 size: 15 residues. Together with reference TRBV15 and TRBJ1-4, the CDR3 gives the full variable domain: DAMVIQNPRYQVTQFGKPVTLSCSQTLNHNVMYWYQQKSSQAPKLLFHYYDKDFNNEADTPDNFQSRRPNTSFCFLDIRSPGLGDTAMYLCATRVDRGRTEKLFFGSGTQLSVL.

Concerning this clone itself: Germline is not matched at one junction end, which may reflect a read error. Other DNA variants within this sample encode the same CDR3. This chain uses TRBV3-1 (or the pseudogene TRBV3-2) with TRBJ1-6, with a tentative D call TRBD1 (5 bases). The CDR3 length is 16 residues. Germline V gene sequence: CDR1 LGHDT, CDR2 YNNKEL (reference sequence). The CDR3 DNA is TGTGCCAGTAGCCAAATCGGGGGCTCCTATAATTCACCCCTCCACTTT. Translation gives CASSQIGGSYNSPLHF.

This chain connects TRBV24-1 to TRBJ2-7; 7 bases are shared with TRBD2. Trimming took 0 bases from V and 6 from J; bases not matched to a gene: 7. Germline V gene sequence: CDR1 KGHDR, CDR2 SFDVKD. CDR3 length: 15 residues. DNA of the CDR3: TGTGCCACCAGTGATTTGCGGGGAGGGATCAGCGAGCAGTACTTC. Amino acids: CATSDLRGGISEQYF.